A single sample gave rise to the 20 T cell receptor beta chains below, sequenced in a study of regulatory T cells in long-lasting Graves disease. As for time point: newly diagnosed GD, antithyroid drugs for less than 3 months. TCR sequences were obtained from RNA taken from PBMCs. Building of the TCR beta libraries involved iRepertoire HTBI primers and Arm-PCR of CDR3 regions. A single record per CDR3 protein comes from TCRdb applying MiXCR to the multiplex PCR reads. The repertoire holds roughly 500,000 distinct CDR3 sequences, approximately 12% seen once, with roughly 9.3% in the top ten. The same specimen was also included in a second study, on T cells in Graves' hyperthyroidism and ophthalmopathy.

This specimen was peripheral blood mononuclear cells (PBMCs), taken at new diagnosis, from a patient treated with antithyroid drugs. The receptors were gathered from a woman aged 25 to 39 with Graves disease.

This clonotype was found a few times. V is TRBV5-6 and J is TRBJ1-1; 7 positions match TRBD1. This CDR3 contains 15 residues. Trimming cost V 1 base and J 4 bases; bases outside gene matches: 7. Germline-derived CDR1 and CDR2 are SGHDT and YYEEEE. The DNA for the CDR3 is TGTGCCAGCAGCTTGACAGGGGAGGGAGGCACTGAAGCTTTCTTT. This sequence encodes CASSLTGEGGTEAFF.

This clonotype was seen ten or more times. CDR3 coding DNA: TGTGCCTGGAGTGTAGGGCAGGTCGGCAATCAGCCCCAGCATTTT. Encoded protein: CAWSVGQVGNQPQHF. This sequence joins TRBV30 and TRBJ1-5; D is uncertain. CDR3 size: 15 residues. Germline assignment: CDR1 GTSNPN and CDR2 SVGIG (reference sequence). Trimming took 0 bases from V and 2 from J, leaving 11 bases between them.

This clonotype was seen ten or more times. The genes are TRBV27 and TRBJ1-1; D ambiguous. Germline assignment: CDR1 MNHEY and CDR2 SMNVEV (reference sequence). Trimming shortened V by 6 bases and J by 4 bases, and 15 bases separated the two germline ends. This CDR3 region has 14 residues. The CDR3 protein is CASSQDTASTEAFF. The CDR3 DNA sequence: TGTGCCAGCAGCCAAGACACAGCTAGCACTGAAGCTTTCTTT.

In regard to this clonotype: A read error is likely here: a far larger clone is one base away. The CDR3 sequence: CASREKGTGFSGFVDTQYF. The CDR3 DNA reads TGTGCCAGCAGGGAAAAAGGGACAGGGTTTTCGGGTTTTGTAGATACGCAGTATTTT. The gene calls are TRBV27 and TRBJ1-1; 9 nucleotides match TRBD1. The end of the DNA is better explained by TRBJ2-3, so the J call may be wrong. The CDR3 consists of 19 residues. The germline gives CDR1 MNHEY, CDR2 SMNVEV (reference sequence).

The table lists this clonotype with a few counts. The chain links TRBV7-3 to TRBJ2-1; D tentatively reads TRBD1 or TRBD2 (6 bases each). V lost 2 bases and J 4 bases, leaving 12 bases between the germline ends. The CDR3 spans 15 residues. Germline V CDR1 and CDR2: SGHTA, FQGTGA. The CDR3 is CASSLVRGRYNEQFF. The CDR3 region has the DNA TGTGCCAGCAGCTTAGTAAGGGGGAGGTACAATGAGCAGTTCTTC. Drawing the rest from reference TRBV7-3 and TRBJ2-1, the complete variable domain is GAGVSQTPSNKVTEKGKYVELRCDPISGHTALYWYRQSLGQGPEFLIYFQGTGAADDSGLPNDRFFAVRPEGSVSTLKIQRTERGDSAVYLCASSLVRGRYNEQFFGPGTRLTVL.

Worth noting for this clonotype: The likely explanation is a read error, given a far larger clone one base away. The V call is TRBV11-2, the J call TRBJ2-1; 7 bases match TRBD1. This CDR3 contains 15 residues. Germline V CDR1 and CDR2: SGHAT, FQNNGV. The chain's CDR3 is CASSLGQGYPDTQFF. The CDR3 DNA is TGTGCCAGCAGCTTAGGACAGGGTTATCCGGATACGCAGTTTTTT.

The chain joins TRBV28 to TRBJ1-2; D is undetermined. Germline V lookup: CDR1 MDHEN, CDR2 SYDVKM. The CDR3 loop spans 11 amino acids. Between the trimmed V and J ends, which lost 8 bases and 4 bases, there was a span of 8 bases. As DNA, the CDR3 is TGTGCCAGCGCAACTATCTATGGCTACACCTTC. Amino acids: CASATIYGYTF.

This clonotype was counted ten times or more. V and J are TRBV11-2 and TRBJ2-1; maybe TRBD2 (6 bases). This CDR3 has 15 amino acids. CDR1 is SGHAT, CDR2 FQNNGV, per germline. V lost 0 bases to trimming and J lost 9 bases, with 15 bases between them. CDR3 residues: CASSLDLKTRGEQFF. The CDR3, as DNA: TGTGCCAGCAGCTTAGATTTGAAGACTAGGGGTGAGCAGTTCTTC.

This rearrangement joins TRBV3-1 to TRBJ1-5, with D perhaps TRBD1 (6 bases). V shed 1 base and J shed 7 bases, with 14 bases lying between them. Germline CDR1 and CDR2: LGHDT and YNNKEL (reference sequence). CDR3 length: 15 amino acids. CDR3 sequence: CASSQGRGGRQPQHF. The DNA for the CDR3 is TGTGCCAGCAGCCAAGGGCGGGGGGGGCGGCAGCCCCAGCATTTT.

J is TRBJ1-3 and V is TRBV9; the D is unclear. Trimming stripped 0 bases from V and 1 base from J, with 5 bases between. CDR1 is SGDLS and CDR2 is YYNGEE in the germline V gene. The CDR3 runs to 14 residues. CDR3 protein: CASSVDVSGNTIYF. The CDR3 nucleotides are TGTGCCAGCAGCGTAGACGTTTCTGGAAACACCATATATTTT.

This chain connects TRBV5-4 to TRBJ2-5, with no clear D. Trimming removed 2 bases at V and 7 bases at J, with 18 bases between. CDR3 length equals 15 residues. The germline gives CDR1 SGHNT, CDR2 YYREEE (reference sequence). The CDR3 sequence: CASSFRASPLGTQYF. CDR3 bases: TGTGCCAGCAGCTTTCGAGCTTCGCCCCTAGGGACCCAGTACTTC. Together with reference TRBV5-4 and TRBJ2-5, the CDR3 gives the full variable domain: ETGVTQSPTHLIKTRGQQVTLRCSSQSGHNTVSWYQQALGQGPQFIFQYYREEENGRGNFPPRFSGLQFPNYSSELNVNALELDDSALYLCASSFRASPLGTQYFGPGTRLLVL.

This CDR3 is CASSVAGAGNSYNEQFF. In DNA, the CDR3 is TGTGCCAGCAGCGTAGCCGGTGCGGGGAACTCCTACAATGAGCAGTTCTTC. This sequence joins TRBV9 and TRBJ2-1, with a tentative D call TRBD2 (6 bases). Per the germline V gene, CDR1 is SGDLS and CDR2 is YYNGEE. This CDR3 region has 17 residues. The V end was cut by 0 bases, the J end by 0 bases, with 13 bases between.

The table lists this clonotype with many counts. This chain connects TRBV2 to TRBJ1-1, with TRBD1 identical over 7 bases. V lost 5 bases, J lost 5 bases, and 5 bases stayed unmatched. Germline loops: CDR1 SNHLY, CDR2 FYNNEI. This CDR3 comprises 13 residues. The CDR3 region is CASSNDRETEAFF. CDR3 sequence (DNA): TGTGCCAGCAGTAATGACAGGGAGACTGAAGCTTTCTTT.

This clonotype appeared many times. The chain uses TRBV2 and TRBJ2-5; 11 nucleotides line up with TRBD1. V trimming: 7 bases; J trimming: 5 bases; junction bases outside the gene matches: 3. Germline CDR1 reads SNHLY; CDR2 reads FYNNEI. The CDR3 has 13 amino acids. The DNA for the CDR3 is TGTGCCAGCACCCGGACAGGGGGCGAGACCCAGTACTTC. Amino acid sequence: CASTRTGGETQYF.

This clonotype was counted ten times or more. The J gene is TRBJ2-1, the V gene TRBV19; no definite D call. The CDR3 contains 12 residues. Germline V gene lookup returns CDR1 LNHDA and CDR2 SQIVND (reference sequence). Trimming took 3 bases from V and 9 from J, leaving 9 bases between them. The CDR3 loop is CASSMWGREQFF. DNA of the CDR3: TGTGCCAGTAGTATGTGGGGTCGTGAGCAGTTCTTC.

The gene calls are TRBV5-6 and TRBJ1-5; 8 bases line up with TRBD1. Trimming removed 0 bases from V and 8 bases from J; junction bases left unmatched: 13. This CDR3 comprises 17 residues. Germline V lookup: CDR1 SGHDT, CDR2 YYEEEE. This CDR3 reads CASSLAGQGAQEEPQHF. The CDR3 DNA reads TGTGCCAGCAGCTTGGCCGGTCAGGGGGCTCAAGAAGAGCCCCAGCATTTT.

Concerning this clonotype itself: With a much larger clone just one base away, this may be a read error. V is TRBV7-3 and J is TRBJ2-7, with 10 bases fitting TRBD2. Germline CDR1 and CDR2: SGHTA and FQGTGA. The V segment lost 4 bases and the J segment 7 bases; nucleotides outside the gene matches: 22. The CDR3 loop spans 19 amino acids. In DNA form, the CDR3 reads TGTGCCAGCAGCTACCGCCCCCGCCCGGGACTAGCGCAGGGCAATGAGCAGTACTTC. It is translated as CASSYRPRPGLAQGNEQYF.

The sample holds a few counts of this clonotype. J is TRBJ1-5 and V is TRBV6-1; 7 nucleotides match TRBD1. Germline V gene sequence: CDR1 MNHNS, CDR2 SASEGT. CDR3 size: 15 residues. Trimming at V came to 6 bases and at J to 4 bases, leaving 9 bases not matched to a gene. The CDR3 loop reads CASRPSDRTNQPQHF. The DNA for the CDR3 is TGTGCCAGCAGACCCTCGGACAGGACGAATCAGCCCCAGCATTTT.

This clonotype was seen many times. This chain connects TRBV28 to TRBJ2-4, with D possibly TRBD2 on 5 matching bases. The germline CDR1 and CDR2 sequences are MDHEN and SYDVKM. The CDR3 is made up of 15 amino acids. The ends were cut back, 3 bases at V and 6 bases at J, with 15 bases in the middle. The CDR3 sequence: CASSFRVGDVNIQYF. Here the CDR3 DNA reads TGTGCCAGCAGTTTCCGGGTGGGAGATGTAAACATTCAGTACTTC.

This clonotype was picked up many times. This chain uses TRBV12-3 or TRBV12-4 with TRBJ2-6, with no clear D. V was pared by 6 bases and J by 1 base, with 13 bases between. The CDR3 is 16 amino acids. The CDR3: CASSPLPESGANVLTF. The CDR3 nucleotides read TGTGCCAGCAGCCCGCTCCCAGAGTCTGGGGCCAACGTCCTGACTTTC.